These 21 T cell receptor beta chains came from one sample sequenced in a study of CD8+CD57+ T cells in acquired aplastic anemia. CD8+CD57+ cell expansion, shown by flow cytometry, had occurred in the patients selected for sequencing. Using genomic DNA as the template, TCR beta VDJ and CDR3 profiling was carried out. A single record per CDR3 protein comes from TCRdb applying MiXCR to the reads. The repertoire holds about 180,000 distinct CDR3 sequences, 40% to 50% seen once, with under 1.2% in the top ten. Sequenced input: sorted CD4+, CD8+, or CD8+CD57+ T cells (not recorded which) from PBMCs. These receptors were taken from a human donor with aplastic anemia.

The genes are TRBV7-9 and TRBJ2-7, with 7 bases identical to TRBD1. CDR1 is SEHNR and CDR2 is FQNEAQ in the germline V gene (reference sequence). The length of the CDR3 is 15 residues. Germline trimming cut 2 bases from V and 3 bases from J; bases unmatched to any gene: 7. The CDR3 spells CASSLYSGTDYEQYF. The CDR3 DNA follows: TGTGCCAGCAGCTTATACTCCGGGACAGACTACGAGCAGTACTTC.

V is TRBV19 and J is TRBJ2-3; the match to TRBD2 covers 7 bases. V lost 3 bases, J lost 1 base, and 4 bases stayed unmatched. The CDR3 extends over 15 amino acids. Germline lookup yields CDR1 LNHDA and CDR2 SQIVND (reference sequence). The CDR3 loop reads CASSIRGGRTDTQYF. The CDR3, as DNA: TGTGCCAGTAGTATCCGCGGGGGACGCACAGATACGCAGTATTTT.

About this clonotype: One junction end does not reproduce the germline sequence, and a read error may be involved. The chain combines TRBV10-2 with TRBJ1-2; D ambiguous. Per the germline V gene, CDR1 is WSHSY and CDR2 is SAAADI. The CDR3 consists of 10 residues. The CDR3: CANSEVGNTF. In DNA, the CDR3 is TGCGCCAACAGTGAGGTGGGAAACACCTTC.

In its sample, this clonotype was seen many times. V usage is TRBV20-1 and J usage is TRBJ1-1, with 7 bases matching TRBD1. The germline V gene encodes CDR1 DFQATT and CDR2 SNEGSKA (reference sequence). The trim removed 1 base at V and 1 base at J, leaving 6 bases unmatched. This CDR3 has 15 residues. The CDR3: CSARATRQGNTEAFF. The CDR3 DNA reads as TGCAGTGCTAGAGCCACCAGACAGGGGAACACTGAAGCTTTCTTT.

Many counts were recorded for this clonotype. V is TRBV3-1 and J is TRBJ1-2; D not resolved. Trimming shortened V by 2 bases and J by 6 bases, and 10 bases separated the two germline ends. CDR3 length: 13 amino acids. Germline V CDR1 and CDR2: LGHDT, YNNKEL (reference sequence). CDR3 nucleotides: TGTGCCAGCAGCCAACTGACACGGGATGGCTACACCTTC. Amino acids: CASSQLTRDGYTF.

This clonotype was seen ten or more times. This chain joins TRBV11-2 and TRBJ2-2; TRBD1 or TRBD2 may be the D gene (5 bases each). V dropped 5 bases and J dropped 5 bases, with 15 bases sitting between them. This CDR3 is built from 15 residues. Germline V gene sequence: CDR1 SGHAT, CDR2 FQNNGV. The CDR3 reads CASSAPGTATGELFF. DNA for the CDR3: TGTGCCAGCAGCGCTCCCGGGACGGCGACCGGGGAGCTGTTTTTT.

Turning to this clonotype: Since a much larger clone is just one base distant, this may be a read error. The V call is TRBV12-3 or TRBV12-4, the J call TRBJ2-2, with D unclear. The V end was cut by 6 bases, the J end by 6 bases, with 11 bases between. This CDR3 has 13 amino acids. The CDR3 coding sequence is TGTGCCAGCAGCGCCGCCCCGGCCGGGGAGCTGTTTTTT. As protein: CASSAAPAGELFF.

This CDR3 reads CSARVSGTSGGPQETQYF. The DNA of the CDR3 is TGCAGTGCTAGAGTGAGCGGGACTAGCGGGGGACCCCAAGAGACCCAGTACTTC. V and J are TRBV20-1 and TRBJ2-5, with 14 nucleotides matching TRBD2. The J segment lost 1 base and the V segment lost 1 base, leaving 8 bases of the junction unmatched. The CDR3 loop spans 18 amino acids. From germline, CDR1 is DFQATT and CDR2 SNEGSKA (reference sequence).

The chain joins TRBV2 to TRBJ1-1; no clear D. CDR1 SNHLY and CDR2 FYNNEI come from the germline V gene. The ends were cut back, 4 bases at V and 2 bases at J, with 11 bases in the middle. The CDR3 totals 14 residues. CDR3 sequence (DNA): TGTGCCAGCAGTGGTATAATTTTAAACACTGAAGCTTTCTTT. Amino acid sequence: CASSGIILNTEAFF.

The chain carries TRBV19 and TRBJ2-5; tentatively, D is TRBD1 (5 bases). Germline V gene lookup returns CDR1 LNHDA and CDR2 SQIVND (reference sequence). Between the trimmed V and J ends, which lost 7 bases and 5 bases, there was a span of 20 bases. This CDR3 comprises 15 residues. The CDR3 DNA reads TGTGCCAGTACCACTGGTGTGGGGCAGGGTGAGACCCAGTACTTC. Translation gives CASTTGVGQGETQYF.

CDR3 loop: CSVAGQGFYGYTF. The CDR3 DNA sequence: TGCAGCGTTGCAGGACAGGGGTTTTATGGCTACACCTTC. The rearrangement links TRBV29-1 to TRBJ1-2, with 9 bases lining up with TRBD1. J lost 5 bases, V lost 4 bases, and 5 bases had no gene match. Germline lookup yields CDR1 SQVTM and CDR2 ANQGSEA. The CDR3 has 13 amino acids.

The table lists this clonotype with a few counts. The chain employs TRBV20-1 and TRBJ2-6; 11 nucleotides align to TRBD1. Germline CDR1 and CDR2: DFQATT and SNEGSKA (reference sequence). Trimming took 1 base from V and 2 from J; bases not matched to a gene: 4. This CDR3 is built from 17 residues. CDR3 residues: CSARGTGGYAGANVLTF. CDR3 DNA: TGCAGTGCTAGAGGGACAGGGGGCTATGCTGGGGCCAACGTCCTGACTTTC.

The DNA for the CDR3 is TGTGCCAGCAGGACCGGGACAGGGGGCGTGCAGTACTTC. This translates into CASRTGTGGVQYF. V is TRBV2 and J is TRBJ2-7; 12 bases are shared with TRBD1. The CDR3 sequence is 13 residues long. The germline CDR1 and CDR2 sequences are SNHLY and FYNNEI. V lost 6 bases and J lost 9; bases outside the gene matches: 6.

This chain uses TRBV2 with TRBJ2-5; 8 nucleotides line up with TRBD1. The length of the CDR3 is 14 residues. After removal of 6 bases from V and 4 bases from J, the junction contained 7 bases not matched to a gene. The germline gives CDR1 SNHLY, CDR2 FYNNEI. The CDR3: CASRIQGAGETQYF. The CDR3 DNA reads as TGTGCCAGCAGGATCCAGGGGGCTGGAGAGACCCAGTACTTC.

The chain has TRBV19 and TRBJ1-2; TRBD1 is a possible D gene (5 bases). The CDR3 has 13 amino acids. The ends were cut back, 3 bases at V and 8 bases at J, with 13 bases in the middle. Per germline, CDR1 LNHDA and CDR2 SQIVND (reference sequence). This CDR3 is CASSMLGVEGYTF. CDR3 coding DNA: TGTGCCAGTAGTATGTTAGGGGTGGAGGGCTACACCTTC.

The V call is TRBV9, the J call TRBJ2-3; 13 nucleotides match TRBD2. The CDR3 is 15 amino acids. Germline V gene sequence: CDR1 SGDLS, CDR2 YYNGEE. Germline trimming cut 3 bases from V and 8 bases from J; bases unmatched to any gene: 6. CDR3 nucleotides: TGTGCCAGCAGCGCCGGGACTAGCGGGGCAGGTACGCAGTATTTT. Its translation: CASSAGTSGAGTQYF.

This clonotype was detected many times. This chain connects TRBV7-2 to TRBJ1-1; D not resolved. The CDR3 loop spans 14 amino acids. The V gene's germline CDR1 is SGHTA and CDR2 FQGNSA. V was pared by 3 bases and J by 4 bases, with 12 bases between. CDR3: CASSFGRISTEAFF. CDR3 sequence (DNA): TGTGCCAGCAGCTTCGGAAGGATAAGCACTGAAGCTTTCTTT.

This clonotype occurred many times. The V and J genes are TRBV20-1 and TRBJ1-2, with D unresolved. The V end was cut by 7 bases, the J end by 0 bases, with 12 bases between. The CDR3 consists of 13 residues. In germline, CDR1 is DFQATT, CDR2 SNEGSKA (reference sequence). As DNA, the CDR3 is TGCAGTGTAGAAGGACTTGCTAACTATGGCTACACCTTC. As protein: CSVEGLANYGYTF.

This clonotype has a count of ten or more. The genes are TRBV5-1 and TRBJ1-5; D unclear. Germline CDR1 is SGHRS and CDR2 is YFSETQ. With 3 bases removed from V and 2 bases from J, the gap between germline ends came to 9 bases. This CDR3 region has 14 residues. CDR3 sequence: CASSYNGGNQPQHF. The CDR3, as DNA: TGCGCCAGCAGCTACAACGGCGGCAATCAGCCCCAGCATTTT.

J is TRBJ1-5 and V is TRBV24-1; perhaps TRBD1 as D (5 bases). Trimming shortened V by 3 bases and J by 7 bases, and 9 bases separated the two germline ends. This CDR3 is built from 13 residues. The germline gives CDR1 KGHDR, CDR2 SFDVKD. CDR3 sequence: CATSDTGFQPQHF. The CDR3 bases are TGTGCCACCAGTGATACAGGTTTCCAGCCCCAGCATTTT.

This clonotype was counted between two and nine times. The chain uses TRBV4-2 and TRBJ2-1; TRBD2 agrees at 12 bases. Germline V gene lookup returns CDR1 LGHNA and CDR2 YNFKEQ. The ends lost 7 bases at V and 7 bases at J; junction bases unmatched: 11. The CDR3 is 16 residues long. DNA of the CDR3: TGTGCCAGCACAAGTCCTAGCGGGGGGGCCAGGAATGAGCAGTTCTTC. Translating it yields CASTSPSGGARNEQFF.